The 24 T cell receptor beta chains reported below all come from one sample, sequenced in a study of OX40 agonist ivuxolimab in advanced cancers. Produced via immunoSEQ multiplex PCR; TCRdb's table is partial and in-frame only. The table lists about 52,000 clones, roughly 90% of them singletons, with around 6.4% in the top ten. The specimen was CD4+ or CD8+ T cells sorted from blood, collected in a trial of the OX40 agonist ivuxolimab. These receptors all come from an adult with an advanced solid tumor such as melanoma, head and neck, liver or kidney cancer.

The chain links TRBV4-1 to TRBJ2-7, with a weak D call TRBD1 (6 bases). In germline, CDR1 is MGHRA, CDR2 YSYEKL. The CDR3 extends over 16 amino acids. Trimming took 1 base from V and 5 from J, leaving 18 bases between them. The CDR3 region has the DNA TGCGCCAGCAGCCAAGCAGCCAGGGGAGATGTGGACGAGCAGTACTTC. Translating gives CASSQAARGDVDEQYF.

This clone was recorded a few times. V gene TRBV5-6 combines with J gene TRBJ1-6, with D unresolved. The CDR3 totals 14 residues. V lost 2 bases and J 5 bases, leaving 8 bases between the germline ends. Germline values: CDR1 SGHDT, CDR2 YYEEEE. This CDR3 is CASSLGVDNSPLHF. As DNA, the CDR3 is TGTGCCAGCAGCTTAGGAGTAGATAATTCACCCCTCCACTTT.

The gene calls are TRBV2 and TRBJ1-5; tentative D call: TRBD1 (5 bases). Germline-derived CDR1 and CDR2 are SNHLY and FYNNEI. The length of the CDR3 is 13 residues. V was clipped by 8 bases and J by 6 bases, with 14 bases between them. In DNA, the CDR3 is TGTGCCAGCGGAGGGGAAGGGATTCAGCCCCAGCATTTT. Translating it yields CASGGEGIQPQHF. The whole variable domain, remainder taken from reference TRBV2 and TRBJ1-5, is EPEVTQTPSHQVTQMGQEVILRCVPISNHLYFYWYRQILGQKVEFLVSFYNNEISEKSEIFDDQFSVERPDGSNFTLKIRSTKLEDSAMYFCASGGEGIQPQHFGDGTRLSIL.

The chain joins TRBV5-4 to TRBJ2-1; D might be TRBD2 (6 bases). V shed 8 bases and J shed 7 bases, with 19 bases lying between them. The CDR3 loop spans 14 amino acids. Germline V lookup: CDR1 SGHNT, CDR2 YYREEE (reference sequence). The chain's CDR3 is CASGQGDRGNEQFF. In DNA form, the CDR3 reads TGTGCCAGTGGTCAGGGCGATCGGGGGAATGAGCAGTTCTTC.

This clone has a single count. This rearrangement joins TRBV6-1 to TRBJ1-6, with a tentative D call TRBD1 (5 bases). Trimming pared 7 bases from V and 8 bases from J, leaving 15 bases between. CDR1 and CDR2 from the germline V gene are MNHNS and SASEGT. This CDR3 is built from 14 residues. The CDR3 reads CASTDKRGHSPLHF. The CDR3 DNA follows: TGTGCCAGCACGGACAAAAGAGGTCATTCACCCCTCCACTTT.

A single count supports this clone. The chain recombines TRBV6-5 with TRBJ2-7, with D perhaps matching TRBD2 (6 bases). The CDR3 runs 14 residues. Germline-derived CDR1 and CDR2 are MNHEY and SVGAGI. The V and J ends lost 5 bases and 5 bases respectively, with 16 bases between them. The CDR3 nucleotides are TGTGCCAGCAGTGGAATACTGCGCGGGGACGAGCAGTACTTC. Amino acid sequence: CASSGILRGDEQYF.

The table lists this clone with a few counts. This chain links TRBV28 with TRBJ2-7; D gene ambiguous. Germline V gives CDR1 MDHEN, CDR2 SYDVKM. CDR3 size: 12 residues. V was shortened by 7 bases and J by 6 bases, with 13 bases between the two germline ends. CDR3 in DNA: TGTGCCAGCACGCTCACCCTCCTCGAGCAGTACTTC. It encodes CASTLTLLEQYF.

V and J are TRBV19 and TRBJ1-1, with TRBD1 as a possible D gene (5 bases). CDR3 length: 13 residues. The germline V and J ends were trimmed by 3 bases and 4 bases, with 9 bases remaining between them. CDR1 and CDR2 (germline): LNHDA, SQIVND (reference sequence). The CDR3 sequence is CASSIMGGTEAFF. CDR3 in DNA: TGTGCCAGTAGTATCATGGGGGGCACTGAAGCTTTCTTT.

V is TRBV5-5 and J is TRBJ1-1; possible D gene TRBD1, 6 bases. Between the trimmed V and J ends, which lost 4 bases and 1 base, there was a span of 11 bases. The CDR3 loop spans 14 amino acids. CDR1 SGHKS and CDR2 YYEKEE come from the germline V gene (reference sequence). CDR3 sequence (DNA): TGTGCCAGCAGCAGAGCGGGGGCGAACACTGAAGCTTTCTTT. It codes for CASSRAGANTEAFF.

The gene calls are TRBV5-1 and TRBJ2-2, with 11 bases fitting TRBD1. The CDR3 runs to 15 residues. Germline V lookup: CDR1 SGHRS, CDR2 YFSETQ. J gave up 3 bases and V 8 bases, and 6 bases lay outside the gene matches. CDR3 protein: CASSRDRGDTGELFF. CDR3 DNA: TGCGCCAGTTCCCGGGACAGGGGGGACACCGGGGAGCTGTTTTTT. The full variable domain, its missing parts supplied by reference TRBV5-1 and TRBJ2-2, is KAGVTQTPRYLIKTRGQQVTLSCSPISGHRSVSWYQQTPGQGLQFLFEYFSETQRNKGNFPGRFSGRQFSNSRSEMNVSTLELGDSALYLCASSRDRGDTGELFFGEGSRLTVL.

The chain joins TRBV9 to TRBJ2-5; 9 positions agree with TRBD1. Trimming took 6 bases from V and 5 from J; bases not matched to a gene: 2. CDR3 length: 12 residues. Germline CDR1 SGDLS, CDR2 YYNGEE. Here the CDR3 reads CASIQGAETQYF. For the CDR3, the DNA is TGTGCCAGCATACAGGGGGCGGAGACCCAGTACTTC.

The chain links TRBV7-3 to TRBJ1-1, with TRBD1 as a possible D gene (6 bases). V was trimmed by 3 bases and J by 3 bases, leaving 11 bases between them. The CDR3 contains 14 residues. Per germline, CDR1 SGHTA and CDR2 FQGTGA. DNA of the CDR3: TGTGCCAGCAGCTTCTCGACAGGATACACTGAAGCTTTCTTT. Protein: CASSFSTGYTEAFF.

This rearrangement joins TRBV27 to TRBJ1-4, with 12 bases lining up with TRBD1. J gave up 11 bases and V 2 bases, and 12 bases lay outside the gene matches. Germline V gene data show CDR1 as MNHEY and CDR2 as SMNVEV (reference sequence). This CDR3 has 17 residues. CDR3 protein: CASSLDMGQGALSKLFF. In DNA form, the CDR3 reads TGTGCCAGCAGTTTAGATATGGGACAGGGGGCGTTGAGTAAACTGTTTTTT.

This clone has only a few counts. The V and J genes are TRBV29-1 and TRBJ2-1; 8 bases fit TRBD1. The CDR3 has 19 amino acids. J lost 4 bases, V lost 0 bases, and 17 bases had no gene match. From germline, CDR1 is SQVTM and CDR2 ANQGSEA. CDR3 DNA: TGCAGCGTTGAAGATCGCCGGAACGGACTTCGGACAGGGTACAATGAGCAGTTCTTC. Translated: CSVEDRRNGLRTGYNEQFF.

The chain links TRBV7-9 to TRBJ1-2, with 9 bases that match TRBD1. The CDR3 loop spans 14 amino acids. The germline V gene encodes CDR1 SEHNR and CDR2 FQNEAQ (reference sequence). J was trimmed by 5 bases and V by 8 bases; bases with no gene match: 9. This CDR3 is CASGPGTGMYGYTF. CDR3 DNA: TGTGCCAGCGGCCCCGGGACAGGGATGTATGGCTACACCTTC.

This clone was found a few times. This chain joins TRBV2 and TRBJ2-2; the D gene is possibly TRBD2 (5 bases). This CDR3 has 15 amino acids. The germline V gene encodes CDR1 SNHLY and CDR2 FYNNEI. Trimming left V 6 bases short and J 2 bases short, with 13 bases between. In DNA, the CDR3 is TGTGCCAGCAGGGTGGACTCCACAAACACCGGGGAGCTGTTTTTT. Translated: CASRVDSTNTGELFF.

This chain joins TRBV15 and TRBJ1-6; 8 bases align to TRBD1. Germline trimming cut 3 bases from V and 7 bases from J; bases unmatched to any gene: 8. Germline CDR1 LNHNV, CDR2 YYDKDF (reference sequence). CDR3 size: 16 residues. Here the CDR3 DNA reads TGTGCCACCAGCAGGGAAAGGACAGGGAACAATTCACCCCTCCACTTT. Translating it yields CATSRERTGNNSPLHF.

The chain uses TRBV5-8 and TRBJ1-2; D unresolved. V lost 10 bases, J lost 3 bases, and 19 bases lay in between. The CDR3 loop spans 14 amino acids. Germline V lookup: CDR1 SGHTS, CDR2 YDEGEE. The CDR3 DNA sequence: TGTGCCCTGAACCCGGCAGGCCAAGACTATGGCTACACCTTC. Its protein product is CALNPAGQDYGYTF.

This clone is judged medium-sized. V and J are TRBV19 and TRBJ1-1; 9 positions agree with TRBD1. V was pared by 6 bases and J by 1 base, with 3 bases of the junction left unmatched. The germline V gene encodes CDR1 LNHDA and CDR2 SQIVND (reference sequence). The CDR3 is made up of 14 amino acids. In DNA, the CDR3 is TGTGCCAGTAGGGGACAGGGAGAGAACACTGAAGCTTTCTTT. Protein sequence: CASRGQGENTEAFF.

The chain is built from TRBV29-1 and TRBJ2-3; D perhaps matches TRBD1 (7 bases). The CDR3 spans 14 residues. V was pared by 6 bases and J by 0 bases, with 13 bases between. Germline loops: CDR1 SQVTM, CDR2 ANQGSEA. CDR3 loop: CSVAGQLSTDTQYF. DNA for the CDR3: TGCAGCGTGGCGGGACAGCTCAGCACAGATACGCAGTATTTT.

The rearrangement uses TRBV2 and TRBJ1-2; 9 bases align to TRBD1. Looked up from germline, CDR1 is SNHLY and CDR2 is FYNNEI. The CDR3 has 14 amino acids. V lost 2 bases and J lost 7; bases outside the gene matches: 5. The CDR3 nucleotides are TGTGCCAGCAGTGAACTGGGGACAGGGCTTGGCTACACCTTC. It specifies CASSELGTGLGYTF.

V gene TRBV9 combines with J gene TRBJ1-3; no reliable D call. V lost 0 bases to trimming and J lost 1 base, with 17 bases between them. Germline CDR1 SGDLS, CDR2 YYNGEE. The CDR3 spans 18 residues. CDR3 protein: CASSVATVDRGSGNTIYF. The CDR3 DNA is TGTGCCAGCAGCGTAGCTACGGTGGATAGAGGTTCTGGAAACACCATATATTTT.

This clone has a handful of counts. The CDR3 nucleotides read TGTGCCATCAGTGACCTTGCGGCCTACACCGGGGAGCTGTTTTTT. Its translation is CAISDLAAYTGELFF. The chain carries TRBV10-3 and TRBJ2-2; D is ambiguous. Germline lookup yields CDR1 ENHRY and CDR2 SYGVKD. The CDR3 is made up of 15 amino acids. Trimming shortened V by 3 bases and J by 3 bases, and 11 bases separated the two germline ends.

CDR3 DNA sequence: TGCGCCAGCAGGCGGGGTGCTAGCGGGAAATACGAGCAGTACTTC. Amino acid sequence: CASRRGASGKYEQYF. The chain joins TRBV5-1 to TRBJ2-7; the match to TRBD2 covers 9 bases. The V and J ends lost 5 bases and 4 bases, in that order; junction bases with no gene match: 10. The CDR3 sequence is 15 residues long. Germline CDR1 and CDR2: SGHRS and YFSETQ.